The 27 T cell receptor beta chains presented below share a single source sample, sequenced in a study of molecular identifiers for immune sequencing clone quantification. Each CDR3 protein gets one entry after TCRdb re-called the PCR reads with MiXCR. This table has under 800,000 distinct CDR3 sequences, about 25% appearing once. Sequenced sample: naive CD8+ T cells from blood, with Jurkat cell RNA spiked in. Specified subset: FACS-sorted CD8+CD4-CCR7+CD45RA+ naive T cells. These receptors were taken from a human donor in good health. Some libraries in this study had Jurkat cell RNA spiked in.

The V call is TRBV28, the J call TRBJ2-7; tentatively, D is TRBD1 (6 bases). This CDR3 contains 13 residues. The germline V gene encodes CDR1 MDHEN and CDR2 SYDVKM. V was pared by 1 base and J by 7 bases, with 11 bases between. CDR3 in amino acids: CASSLLGGKEQYF. The CDR3 nucleotides read TGTGCCAGCAGTTTATTAGGGGGAAAAGAGCAGTACTTC.

Comment on this clonotype: A much larger clone differs from this one at a single base, so this may be a read error. The rearrangement links TRBV14 to TRBJ1-4, with TRBD1 as a possible D gene (6 bases). Per germline, CDR1 SGHDN and CDR2 FVKESK. V was pared by 8 bases and J by 6 bases, with 16 bases between. The CDR3 spans 14 residues. The CDR3 nucleotides read TGTGCCAGCGGCTTTACGGGGGCCGATGAAAAACTGTTTTTT. Amino acids: CASGFTGADEKLFF.

To note about this clonotype: A much larger clone lies one base from this, so it may be a read error. The chain links TRBV28 to TRBJ1-1; 7 bases line up with TRBD1. Per germline, CDR1 MDHEN and CDR2 SYDVKM. The CDR3 is made up of 14 amino acids. CDR3 sequence: CAGSLDRPNTEAFF. CDR3 sequence (DNA): TGTGCCGGCAGCCTGGACAGGCCCAACACTGAAGCTTTCTTT.

This clonotype was observed a few times. The V and J genes are TRBV7-9 and TRBJ2-1, with 8 bases lining up with TRBD2. J gave up 0 bases and V 6 bases, and 7 bases lay outside the gene matches. The CDR3 extends over 16 amino acids. CDR1 and CDR2 (germline): SEHNR, FQNEAQ (reference sequence). The CDR3 sequence is CASRALAGSSYNEQFF. Written as DNA, the CDR3 is TGTGCCAGCAGGGCGTTAGCGGGAAGCTCCTACAATGAGCAGTTCTTC.

This sequence joins TRBV6-2 or TRBV6-3 and TRBJ2-5; D is ambiguous. CDR1 and CDR2 from the germline V gene are MNHEY and SVGEGT. This CDR3 comprises 14 residues. With 2 bases removed from V and 2 bases from J, the gap between germline ends came to 9 bases. CDR3 residues: CASSYEATQETQYF. DNA of the CDR3: TGTGCCAGCAGTTACGAAGCGACTCAAGAGACCCAGTACTTC.

This clonotype appeared many times. The rearrangement uses TRBV6-5 and TRBJ2-1; D might be TRBD2 (6 bases). Germline loops: CDR1 MNHEY, CDR2 SVGAGI. The CDR3 is 15 amino acids. V dropped 3 bases and J dropped 0 bases, with 9 bases sitting between them. The chain's CDR3 is CASSYGGSSYNEQFF. The CDR3 DNA follows: TGTGCCAGCAGTTATGGGGGGAGCTCCTACAATGAGCAGTTCTTC.

The rearrangement uses TRBV7-9 and TRBJ2-1, with TRBD2 identical over 12 bases. The V gene end was trimmed by 6 bases and the J gene end by 4 bases; junction bases not matched to a gene: 13. The CDR3 sequence is 18 residues long. Germline lookup yields CDR1 SEHNR and CDR2 FQNEAQ (reference sequence). The CDR3 loop reads CASRPPTSGRFRYNEQFF. Here the CDR3 DNA reads TGTGCCAGCAGACCCCCAACTAGCGGGAGGTTCAGGTACAATGAGCAGTTCTTC.

With regard to this clonotype: This may arise from a read error, as a much more abundant clone is one base away. The V gene is TRBV28, the J gene TRBJ2-2, with D possibly called TRBD1 or TRBD2 (5 bases each). The CDR3 sequence is 16 residues long. Germline CDR1 and CDR2: MDHEN and SYDVKM. Written as DNA, the CDR3 is TGTGCCAGCAGTTTGAGTACGGGGACGAACACCTGGGAGCTGTTTTTT. It specifies CASSLSTGTNTWELFF.

At least ten counts were recorded for this clonotype. The chain is built from TRBV5-6 and TRBJ2-7, with a possible D match to TRBD1 (5 bases). Germline V lookup: CDR1 SGHDT, CDR2 YYEEEE. CDR3 length: 14 amino acids. The V end was cut by 3 bases, the J end by 7 bases, with 17 bases between. CDR3 residues: CASSWAGPLREQYF. CDR3 nucleotide sequence: TGTGCCAGCAGCTGGGCAGGGCCGTTGAGGGAGCAGTACTTC.

This clonotype has a count of ten or more. The chain links TRBV7-9 to TRBJ1-6; no clear D. Germline V lookup: CDR1 SEHNR, CDR2 FQNEAQ (reference sequence). The CDR3 has 16 amino acids. V was trimmed by 1 base and J by 5 bases, leaving 12 bases between them. CDR3 sequence reads: CASSLEGGPHNSPLHF. The DNA of the CDR3 is TGTGCCAGCAGCTTAGAAGGAGGTCCCCATAATTCACCCCTCCACTTT.

This clonotype came up once. This could be a read error, since a much larger clone is one nucleotide away. This chain connects TRBV29-1 to TRBJ2-1; TRBD2 agrees at 11 bases. V was clipped by 2 bases and J by 2 bases; unmatched bases: 2. CDR1 and CDR2 (germline): SQVTM, ANQGSEA. This CDR3 is 15 amino acids long. The DNA for the CDR3 is TGCAGCGTTGAACTAGCGGGAGGCGCCTACAATGAGCAGTTCTTC. Protein: CSVELAGGAYNEQFF.

This clonotype was observed a handful of times. The chain employs TRBV7-2 and TRBJ2-7; weak D call: TRBD2 (5 bases). The V gene lost 4 bases and the J gene lost 1 base, with 20 bases spanning the gap. The CDR3 is 17 amino acids. Germline V gene lookup returns CDR1 SGHTA and CDR2 FQGNSA. CDR3 coding DNA: TGTGCCAGCAGCTCCCCGATCCAAGCGGAATATTCCTACGAGCAGTACTTC. Protein sequence: CASSSPIQAEYSYEQYF.

A word on this clonotype: The germline gene is not matched at one end of the junction; a read error may be the cause. This chain joins TRBV13 and TRBJ2-4; D may match TRBD1 or TRBD2 (5 bases each). The germline V gene encodes CDR1 PRHDT and CDR2 FYEKMQ (reference sequence). CDR3 size: 16 residues. The CDR3 nucleotides read TGTGCCCGCCGCTTAGCAGCCCGGGGCCCCAAAACCATTCCGTCCTTC. Translation: CARRLAARGPKTIPSF. The entire variable domain, with the rest obtained from reference TRBV13 and TRBJ2-4, is as follows: AAGVIQSPRHLIKEKRETATLKCYPIPRHDTVYWYQQGPGQDPQFLISFYEKMQSDKGSIPDRFSAQQFSDYHSELNMSSLELGDSALYFCARRLAARGPKTIPSFGAGTRLSVL.

This chain connects TRBV6-5 to TRBJ2-2; D might be TRBD1 (7 bases). This CDR3 spans 15 amino acids. Trimming removed 5 bases at V and 4 bases at J, with 14 bases between. CDR1 is MNHEY and CDR2 is SVGAGI in the germline V gene. CDR3 loop: CASSKEGASTGELFF. CDR3 nucleotides: TGTGCCAGCAGTAAGGAGGGGGCGAGCACCGGGGAGCTGTTTTTT.

With respect to this clonotype: A read error may explain this, as a much larger clone is one base away. The chain couples TRBV6-6 to TRBJ1-1; TRBD1 is a possible D gene (6 bases). Germline assignment: CDR1 MNHNY and CDR2 SVGAGI (reference sequence). The length of the CDR3 is 16 residues. CDR3 sequence (DNA): TGTGCCAGCACCTCCCTAGGCCGGGGGAGGGACACTGAAGCTCTCTTT. Protein product: CASTSLGRGRDTEALF.

In this sample, this clonotype turned up a few times. The genes are TRBV2 and TRBJ2-7, with 7 bases aligning to TRBD1. Trimming at V came to 4 bases and at J to 2 bases, leaving 14 bases not matched to a gene. The CDR3 runs to 17 residues. The germline CDR1 and CDR2 sequences are SNHLY and FYNNEI. CDR3 sequence reads: CASSGSHRGPATYEQYF. CDR3 nucleotides: TGTGCCAGCAGTGGCTCCCACAGGGGTCCGGCTACCTACGAGCAGTACTTC.

This clonotype has at least ten counts. The chain uses TRBV28 and TRBJ2-5, with no clear D. This CDR3 region has 15 residues. Trimming cost V 3 bases and J 2 bases, with 13 bases left between them. In germline, CDR1 is MDHEN, CDR2 SYDVKM. DNA for the CDR3: TGTGCCAGCAGTTTCTGGGCGCTGGGTCAAGAGACCCAGTACTTC. Amino acids: CASSFWALGQETQYF.

This clonotype was picked up many times. The junction differs from germline at one of its ends, possibly a read error. J is TRBJ2-7 and V is TRBV20-1, with D maybe TRBD1 (5 bases). CDR3 size: 12 residues. Germline CDR1 DFQATT, CDR2 SNEGSKA (reference sequence). The CDR3 loop is CSAGDRSTEQYF. CDR3 DNA sequence: TGCAGTGCTGGAGACAGATCTACGGAGCAGTACTTC.

This clonotype was detected a few times. J is TRBJ2-5 and V is TRBV3-1; D not resolved. The CDR3 extends over 14 amino acids. V lost 0 bases and J 1 base, leaving 6 bases between the germline ends. CDR1 and CDR2 from the germline V gene are LGHDT and YNNKEL (reference sequence). CDR3 coding DNA: TGTGCCAGCAGCCAAGAACCTAGCCAAGAGACCCAGTACTTC. Protein sequence: CASSQEPSQETQYF.

As to this clonotype: At one end, the junction sequence differs from germline, possibly due to a read error. The rearrangement uses TRBV11-2 and TRBJ2-4, with D perhaps matching TRBD2 (5 bases). The germline CDR1 and CDR2 sequences are SGHAT and FQNNGV. This CDR3 has 16 amino acids. The CDR3 reads CASSLFFGLAKTIQYF. CDR3 bases: TGTGCCAGCAGCCTATTTTTCGGTCTAGCCAAAACCATTCAGTACTTC.

A single count supports this clonotype. A read error may produce the germline difference seen at one junction end. This chain uses TRBV6-1 with TRBJ2-1; D could derive from TRBD1 or TRBD2 (6 bases each). This CDR3 spans 15 amino acids. Germline V gene sequence: CDR1 MNHNS, CDR2 SASEGT. This CDR3 is CASRPVGGSYDEQFF. The CDR3 DNA sequence: TGTGCCAGCCGTCCTGTCGGGGGCTCCTACGATGAGCAGTTCTTC.

This clonotype occurred a few times. This rearrangement joins TRBV4-3 to TRBJ2-5; weak D call: TRBD2 (6 bases). Germline assignment: CDR1 LGHNA and CDR2 YSLEER. V was cut by 0 bases and J by 9 bases, with 14 bases left in between. This CDR3 is built from 14 residues. The CDR3 is CASSQESLRGAQYF. The CDR3 coding sequence is TGCGCCAGCAGCCAAGAATCCCTGCGGGGCGCCCAGTACTTC.

Points on this clonotype: A much larger clone differs from this one at a single base, so this may be a read error. J is TRBJ2-7 and V is TRBV20-1; TRBD2 aligns across 7 bases. CDR1 and CDR2 from the germline V gene are DFQATT and SNEGSKA (reference sequence). The length of the CDR3 is 13 residues. Unmatched junction bases numbered 9, after V lost 6 bases and J lost 4 bases. CDR3 loop: CSAGTCGSYEQYF. The CDR3 DNA follows: TGCAGTGCGGGGACTTGCGGGAGTTACGAGCAGTACTTC.

This clonotype was seen at least ten times. J is TRBJ2-5 and V is TRBV19; 7 nucleotides match TRBD1. CDR1 is LNHDA and CDR2 is SQIVND in the germline V gene (reference sequence). V lost 4 bases and J lost 6; bases outside the gene matches: 14. The CDR3 is 16 residues long. In nucleotides, the CDR3 is TGTGCCAGTAGTACGCACCGGGACAGTGGGGTTCAGACCCAGTACTTC. It yields the protein CASSTHRDSGVQTQYF. The full variable domain, its missing parts supplied by reference TRBV19 and TRBJ2-5, is DGGITQSPKYLFRKEGQNVTLSCEQNLNHDAMYWYRQDPGQGLRLIYYSQIVNDFQKGDIAEGYSVSREKKESFPLTVTSAQKNPTAFYLCASSTHRDSGVQTQYFGPGTRLLVL.

This clonotype was seen many times. The J gene is TRBJ2-7, the V gene TRBV6-5; 7 nucleotides agree with TRBD1. From germline, CDR1 is MNHEY and CDR2 SVGAGI. V lost 6 bases and J lost 3; bases outside the gene matches: 8. The CDR3 has 14 amino acids. CDR3 loop: CASRSDRAHYEQYF. CDR3 coding DNA: TGTGCCAGCAGATCTGACAGGGCCCACTACGAGCAGTACTTC.

This clonotype was picked up many times. The chain has TRBV28 and TRBJ2-5; perhaps D is TRBD1 or TRBD2 (5 bases each). CDR1 is MDHEN, CDR2 SYDVKM, per germline. The CDR3 sequence is 14 residues long. Between the trimmed V and J ends, which lost 4 bases and 5 bases, there was a span of 14 bases. This chain's CDR3 is CASSSRDGLETQYF. The CDR3 DNA sequence: TGTGCCAGCAGTTCCCGGGACGGCCTTGAGACCCAGTACTTC. Full variable domain (rest looked up from reference TRBV28 and TRBJ2-5): DVKVTQSSRYLVKRTGEKVFLECVQDMDHENMFWYRQDPGLGLRLIYFSYDVKMKEKGDIPEGYSVSREKKERFSLILESASTNQTSMYLCASSSRDGLETQYFGPGTRLLVL.

This clonotype was counted at least ten times. A read error may produce the germline difference seen at one junction end. This chain uses TRBV11-2 with TRBJ1-5; D uncertain. There are 13 residues in the CDR3. From germline, CDR1 is SGHAT and CDR2 FQNNGV. The CDR3 DNA is TGCGCCAGCAGCCTGGACGGCAATCAGCCCCAGCATTTT. This codes for CASSLDGNQPQHF.